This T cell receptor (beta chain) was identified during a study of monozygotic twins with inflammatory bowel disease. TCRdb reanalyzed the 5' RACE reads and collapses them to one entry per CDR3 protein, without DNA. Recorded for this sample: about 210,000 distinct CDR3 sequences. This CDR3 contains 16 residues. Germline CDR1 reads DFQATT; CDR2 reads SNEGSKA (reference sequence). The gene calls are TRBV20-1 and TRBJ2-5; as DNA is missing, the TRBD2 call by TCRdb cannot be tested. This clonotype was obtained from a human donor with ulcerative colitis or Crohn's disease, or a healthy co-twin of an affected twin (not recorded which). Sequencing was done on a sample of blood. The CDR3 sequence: CSADLLAGGPRETQYF.